This entry lists 11 T cell receptor beta chains sequenced from one sample in a study of T-cell reconstitution after alpha-beta-depleted transplantation in children. Unique molecular identifiers were used to barcode this TCRbeta library. TCRdb reprocessed the PCR reads with MiXCR, giving one entry per CDR3 protein. The data show about 470,000 distinct CDR3 sequences, around two fifths seen once. The specimen was PBMCs, collected before TCRalphabeta/CD19-depleted stem cell transplant. Every receptor here comes from a girl aged 2-10 years with aplastic anemia, due to receive a stem cell transplant.

This clonotype has ten or more counts. The gene calls are TRBV5-1 and TRBJ1-5; a possible D gene is TRBD1 (5 bases). V lost 0 bases to trimming and J lost 3 bases, with 7 bases between them. The CDR3 sequence is 14 residues long. Germline V CDR1 and CDR2: SGHRS, YFSETQ. The CDR3 region is CASSLGQYNQPQHF. In nucleotides, the CDR3 is TGCGCCAGCAGCTTGGGACAGTACAATCAGCCCCAGCATTTT.

A few counts support this clonotype. V is TRBV20-1 and J is TRBJ2-7, with 11 bases aligning to TRBD2. This CDR3 is 12 amino acids long. CDR1 and CDR2 from the germline V gene are DFQATT and SNEGSKA (reference sequence). Germline trimming cut 5 bases from V and 7 bases from J; bases unmatched to any gene: 4. CDR3 nucleotides: TGCAGTGCTGGTCTAGCGGGAGGAGAGCAGTACTTC. Translated, it gives CSAGLAGGEQYF.

The genes are TRBV11-2 and TRBJ2-3; a weak D match, TRBD1 (6 bases). Trimming removed 3 bases at V and 5 bases at J, with 15 bases between. Germline-derived CDR1 and CDR2 are SGHAT and FQNNGV. The CDR3 loop spans 15 amino acids. In DNA, the CDR3 is TGTGCCAGCAGCTTGACAGGACCCCCAGGAGATACGCAGTATTTT. It yields the protein CASSLTGPPGDTQYF.

This sequence joins TRBV28 and TRBJ2-3, with D possibly matching TRBD2 (6 bases). From germline, CDR1 is MDHEN and CDR2 SYDVKM. The CDR3 has 15 residues. V lost 7 bases, J lost 5 bases, and 19 bases lay in between. CDR3 nucleotides: TGTGCCAGCATTACCGGGACTGGACGTCGAGATACGCAGTATTTT. This encodes CASITGTGRRDTQYF.

The genes are TRBV7-2 and TRBJ2-3; 8 nucleotides align to TRBD1. Germline V gene lookup returns CDR1 SGHTA and CDR2 FQGNSA. This CDR3 contains 15 residues. V lost 6 bases to trimming and J lost 4 bases; unmatched junction nucleotides: 9. CDR3 nucleotides: TGTGCCAGCAGATTGCCGGGACAGGTTGCAGATACGCAGTATTTT. It codes for CASRLPGQVADTQYF.

The chain has TRBV29-1 and TRBJ1-4, with no clear D. Germline V gene data show CDR1 as SQVTM and CDR2 as ANQGSEA. V lost 0 bases and J 10 bases, leaving 9 bases between the germline ends. This CDR3 region has 12 residues. The CDR3 protein is CSVEDEGGKLFF. CDR3 coding DNA: TGCAGCGTTGAAGATGAGGGAGGAAAACTGTTTTTT.

This clonotype was found a few times. The V call is TRBV4-2, the J call TRBJ2-3; D not certain. Trimming cost V 3 bases and J 4 bases, with 8 bases left between them. Germline V gene lookup returns CDR1 LGHNA and CDR2 YNFKEQ. This CDR3 has 13 amino acids. The CDR3 nucleotides read TGTGCCAGCAGCCAGTCCAAGGCAGATACGCAGTATTTT. Protein: CASSQSKADTQYF.

J is TRBJ2-7 and V is TRBV6-1; 8 nucleotides match TRBD2. Germline V gene data show CDR1 as MNHNS and CDR2 as SASEGT. The J segment lost 5 bases and the V segment lost 4 bases, leaving 7 bases of the junction unmatched. The CDR3 runs to 14 residues. Written as DNA, the CDR3 is TGTGCCAGCAGTGTCACGAGCGGGGGTAACGAGCAGTACTTC. Translating it yields CASSVTSGGNEQYF.

This clonotype was seen at least ten times. This chain uses TRBV18 with TRBJ2-5; TRBD2 matches at 7 bases. The CDR3 is 12 amino acids. Trimming took 8 bases from V and 5 from J; bases not matched to a gene: 5. CDR1 KGHSH and CDR2 LQKENI come from the germline V gene. The CDR3 nucleotides read TGTGCCAGCAGCCCCGGGGGGGAGACCCAGTACTTC. Residues: CASSPGGETQYF.

There are many counts of this clonotype. The CDR3 protein is CASSLYIQADTQYF. CDR3 sequence (DNA): TGTGCCAGCAGTTTATACATACAAGCAGATACGCAGTATTTT. The V gene is TRBV12-3 or TRBV12-4, the J gene TRBJ2-3, with D hard to call. Trimming took off 2 bases at V and 4 bases at J, with 10 bases between the two ends. CDR3 length: 14 amino acids.

This clonotype was seen more than once but under ten times. The chain is built from TRBV20-1 and TRBJ2-1; D unresolved. Trimming stripped 4 bases from V and 5 bases from J, with 12 bases between. The CDR3 covers 13 residues. Germline assignment: CDR1 DFQATT and CDR2 SNEGSKA (reference sequence). CDR3 in DNA: TGCAGTGCTATGTTCCCTTCGCACAATGAGCAGTTCTTC. Amino acids: CSAMFPSHNEQFF.